The clone carrying this T cell receptor (beta chain) appeared a few times. Primers used for first-strand cDNA, a TRAV- and TRBV-specific set, covered both alpha and beta chains. The authors ran 20 PCR cycles to amplify TCRs with a constant-region primer and V-primer adapter. Amplifying the isolated mRNA was done by in vitro transcription. MiXCR was run by TCRdb on the reads, yielding one entry per CDR3 protein. Here the sample spans more than 10,000 distinct CDR3 sequences, 60% being singletons. This sample is part of a study of low-dose radiotherapy and immunotherapy resistance in tumors. Whole-study context: Per fraction, Cohort 1 was given 0.5 Gy every 2 weeks, for a total of 6.5 Gy.

The V segment lost 6 bases and the J segment 0 bases; nucleotides outside the gene matches: 5. The CDR3 has 15 amino acids. Germline V gene data show CDR1 as SQVTM and CDR2 as ANQGSEA. This chain links TRBV29-1 with TRBJ2-6; 7 bases match TRBD1. The receptor was isolated from a human donor with advanced metastatic prostate, ovarian, gallbladder or colorectal cancer (not recorded which). This table probably holds off-target reads from a library built for another chain. The CDR3 DNA is TGCAGCGTGACCGGGACAGCCTCTGGGGCCAACGTCCTGACTTTC. Amino acid sequence: CSVTGTASGANVLTF.